This T cell receptor (beta chain) was obtained from a study of shared T cell receptors in the human thymus. The method was immunoSEQ multiplex PCR; TCRdb's version includes in-frame clones alone and lacks a portion of them. The profile shows hundreds of thousands of clones, over 75% of them singletons. V lost 7 bases to trimming and J lost 5 bases, with 14 bases between them. Per the germline V gene, CDR1 is SNHLY and CDR2 is FYNNEI. The CDR3 is made up of 14 amino acids. These data are also associated with another study on human thymus T cells. As that study records: Resections removed during corrective heart surgery provided the thymus tissue used. Apparent bias marked the V and J gene usage of thymic and blood repertoires. The related literature has documented a marked overlap of thymic repertoires among unrelated individuals.

Material for sequencing was thymocytes. The sequence was collected from a boy younger than two with a congenital heart defect. The chain is built from TRBV2 and TRBJ1-4, with D possibly being TRBD1 (5 bases). The CDR3 loop is CASNRFGGNEKLFF. The CDR3 DNA follows: TGTGCCAGCAACAGGTTCGGGGGGAATGAAAAACTGTTTTTT.